The source of this T cell receptor (beta chain) is a study of blood T cell repertoires in COVID-19. On the study more broadly: Donors in the United States, Italy and Spain gave samples during acute or convalescent COVID-19. T cells, B-cell-depleted T cells, or PBMCs provided the cDNA or gDNA that served as material.

CDR1 and CDR2 (germline): ENHRY, SYGVKD. The CDR3 totals 13 residues. V was shortened by 10 bases and J by 0 bases, with 12 bases between the two germline ends. Original processing notes: The assay estimated nucleated cells by amplifying reference gene primers. Repertoires were generated with immunoSEQ multiplex PCR, while TCRdb's copy carries only in-frame clones and drops some. Clone size and the V and J calls come from that table; the DNA yielded D and trimming. Of about 390,000 clones listed, more than 75% are singletons. Seattle patients were enrolled while actively infected and followed longitudinally.

This chain connects TRBV10-3 to TRBJ1-1; D perhaps matches TRBD1 (5 bases). Sequencing was done on a sample of peripheral blood. The sequence derives from a woman aged 60-75 years with COVID-19, enrolled during active disease. The CDR3 here is CATRGGVNTEAFF. CDR3 DNA: TGTGCCACCCGCGGAGGGGTGAACACTGAAGCTTTCTTT.